The 7 T cell receptor beta chains presented below share a single source sample, sequenced in a study of T-cell reconstitution after alpha-beta-depleted transplantation in children (dated by TCRdb to the mid-2010s). Libraries came from PCR. Instrument on record: Illumina HiSeq 2500. TCR libraries were prepared with molecular barcoding, using unique molecular identifiers to normalize TCRbeta repertoire quantification. The raw public reads went through TCRdb reprocessing: fastp at Q25, MiXCR clone calling, in-frame beta chains kept. Every entry covers one CDR3 protein and lists the most common genes and DNA from its rows. The table for this sample lists about 310,000 distinct CDR3 sequences; 23% of them were counted only once. About 10% of the sample belongs to the ten largest clones. In light of the paper, this sample's treatment or condition label describes: allogeneic hematopoietic cell transplantation with graft depleted of TCRalphabeta T cells and CD19 B cells.

This specimen was PBMCs, mostly from graft donor cells, taken 180 days after TCRalphabeta/CD19-depleted stem cell transplant. The receptors come from a male patient aged 5 to 17 who had a stem cell transplant for acute lymphoblastic leukemia, so the T cells may come from the graft donor.

This clonotype was seen only once. The rearrangement links TRBV7-9 to TRBJ2-2; either TRBD1 or TRBD2 may fit D (5 bases each). Per germline, CDR1 SEHNR and CDR2 FQNEAQ (reference sequence). The V end was cut by 2 bases, the J end by 4 bases, with 14 bases between. This CDR3 is built from 16 residues. The CDR3 nucleotides are TGTGCCAGCAGCTTACGGGGACCCCGAATCACCGGGGAGCTGTTTTTT. Encoded protein: CASSLRGPRITGELFF.

This clonotype was detected many times. The chain carries TRBV5-1 and TRBJ1-1, with 8 bases aligning to TRBD1. Germline V gives CDR1 SGHRS, CDR2 YFSETQ. The CDR3 consists of 14 residues. With V trimmed by 0 bases and J by 4 bases, 2 bases remained unmatched. CDR3 loop: CASSLGQGTTEAFF. The CDR3 coding sequence is TGCGCCAGCAGCTTGGGACAGGGGACCACTGAAGCTTTCTTT.

This clonotype was counted a few times. The chain is built from TRBV9 and TRBJ2-5; D is unclear. V was trimmed by 0 bases and J by 4 bases, leaving 4 bases between them. The CDR3 contains 12 residues. CDR1 is SGDLS, CDR2 YYNGEE, per germline. The CDR3 protein is CASSVDPETQYF. Here the CDR3 DNA reads TGTGCCAGCAGCGTAGATCCAGAGACCCAGTACTTC.

The chain has TRBV20-1 and TRBJ1-1; no reliable D call. Per germline, CDR1 DFQATT and CDR2 SNEGSKA (reference sequence). V dropped 2 bases and J dropped 6 bases, with 19 bases sitting between them. The length of the CDR3 is 15 residues. CDR3 coding DNA: TGCAGTGCTAGATTCGAGGGCTGGTCCCTCGCTGAAGCTTTCTTT. Its translation: CSARFEGWSLAEAFF.

CDR3: CASSLGDRGRWETQYF. The CDR3 nucleotides are TGTGCCAGCAGCTTAGGGGACAGGGGGCGCTGGGAGACCCAGTACTTC. This chain uses TRBV7-2 with TRBJ2-5; 12 nucleotides agree with TRBD1. The CDR3 contains 16 residues. Germline CDR1 reads SGHTA; CDR2 reads FQGNSA. The V gene end was trimmed by 1 base and the J gene end by 5 bases; junction bases not matched to a gene: 5. The full variable domain, rest sourced from reference TRBV7-2 and TRBJ2-5, is GAGVSQSPSNKVTEKGKDVELRCDPISGHTALYWYRQSLGQGLEFLIYFQGNSAPDKSGLPSDRFSAERTGGSVSTLTIQRTQQEDSAVYLCASSLGDRGRWETQYFGPGTRLLVL.

The chain uses TRBV28 and TRBJ2-7; 10 bases align to TRBD1. Germline V gene data show CDR1 as MDHEN and CDR2 as SYDVKM. The CDR3 contains 15 residues. With V trimmed by 5 bases and J by 3 bases, 7 bases remained unmatched. This chain's CDR3 is CASSLGTGAFYEQYF. The CDR3 region has the DNA TGTGCCAGCAGTCTCGGGACAGGGGCTTTCTACGAGCAGTACTTC.

This clonotype has more than one count but fewer than ten. This chain uses TRBV6-1 with TRBJ1-2; 9 positions match TRBD1. Germline CDR1 and CDR2: MNHNS and SASEGT. The CDR3 is 14 residues long. V trimming: 7 bases; J trimming: 8 bases; junction bases outside the gene matches: 11. CDR3 in amino acids: CASTLGQGIGGYTF. CDR3 nucleotides: TGTGCCAGCACCCTGGGACAGGGAATAGGGGGCTACACCTTC.